Listed below are T cell receptor beta chains from one sample, sequenced in a study of blood T cells in healthy people across ages. A single record per CDR3 protein comes from TCRdb applying MiXCR to the 5' RACE reads. In the table there are 2 million or so distinct CDR3 sequences, 49% of which are singletons. Sequencing was performed on blood. The source of these receptors is a woman in her forties in good health. The CDR3 runs from the conserved cysteine through the conserved F or W. Each record gives: D gene, V gene, clone size, J gene, CDR3 protein, CDR3 DNA. A D gene is named only where the DNA matches it firmly. Clone size appears in some rows only: once, few, many, or a class for an expanded clone.

D: -; V: TRBV29-1; size: -; J: TRBJ2-1; CDR3: CSVAVSVGQFF; DNA: TGCAGCGTTGCCGTGAGCGTGGGACAGTTCTTC
D: TRBD1; V: TRBV27; size: -; J: TRBJ2-7; CDR3: CASSLSLGTVSYEQYF; DNA: TGTGCCAGCAGTTTATCCCTCGGGACAGTCTCCTACGAGCAGTACTTC
D: -; V: TRBV20-1; size: -; J: TRBJ1-4; CDR3: CSAETGKEEKLFF; DNA: TGCAGTGCGGAGACCGGGAAGGAGGAAAAACTGTTTTTT
D: TRBD2; V: TRBV20-1; size: once; J: TRBJ2-7; CDR3: CSAQPTSGGYEQYF; DNA: TGCAGTGCTCAACCGACTAGCGGGGGGTACGAGCAGTACTTC
D: -; V: TRBV7-2; size: few; J: TRBJ2-6; CDR3: CASSPVRAGANVLTF; DNA: TGTGCCAGCAGCCCCGTTAGGGCTGGGGCCAACGTCCTGACTTTC
D: -; V: TRBV3-1; size: -; J: TRBJ2-7; CDR3: CASSSTIQGSEQYF; DNA: TGTGCCAGCAGTTCTACTATTCAGGGAAGCGAGCAGTACTTC
D: -; V: TRBV7-9; size: -; J: TRBJ1-1; CDR3: CASSPPGVPEAFF; DNA: TGTGCCAGCAGCCCTCCAGGGGTACCTGAAGCTTTCTTT
D: -; V: TRBV20-1; size: -; J: TRBJ1-1; CDR3: CSAPSEKKTGFTEAFF; DNA: TGCAGTGCGCCGTCAGAGAAGAAGACAGGTTTCACTGAAGCTTTCTTT
D: TRBD1; V: TRBV27; size: -; J: TRBJ2-3; CDR3: CAARQGALTDTQYF; DNA: TGTGCCGCGAGACAGGGGGCTCTCACAGATACGCAGTATTTT
D: TRBD1; V: TRBV27; size: once; J: TRBJ2-6; CDR3: CASSLIRGTGVFSGANVLTF; DNA: TGTGCCAGCAGTTTAATTAGGGGGACAGGGGTTTTTTCTGGGGCCAACGTCCTGACTTTC
D: -; V: TRBV30; size: -; J: TRBJ1-2; CDR3: CAWTSGVGNYGYTF; DNA: TGTGCCTGGACATCGGGGGTCGGAAACTATGGCTACACCTTC
D: -; V: TRBV6-2/TRBV6-3; size: -; J: TRBJ1-5; CDR3: CASSDLGVNQPQHF; DNA: TGTGCCAGCAGTGACCTTGGCGTCAATCAGCCCCAGCATTTT
D: -; V: TRBV9; size: few; J: TRBJ2-1; CDR3: CASSPDRHHNEQFF; DNA: TGTGCCAGCAGCCCTGACCGACACCACAATGAGCAGTTCTTC
D: -; V: TRBV15; size: -; J: TRBJ2-7; CDR3: CATRGVSYEQYF; DNA: TGTGCCACCCGAGGGGTGTCCTACGAGCAGTACTTC
D: -; V: TRBV4-2; size: -; J: TRBJ2-3; CDR3: CASSQVMSGDGTDTQYF; DNA: TGTGCCAGCAGCCAAGTGATGTCGGGGGACGGCACAGATACGCAGTATTTT
D: TRBD1; V: TRBV5-1; size: few; J: TRBJ2-3; CDR3: CASSLAGTGAPDTQYF; DNA: TGCGCCAGCAGCTTGGCCGGGACAGGGGCCCCAGATACGCAGTATTTT
D: TRBD2; V: TRBV4-3; size: once; J: TRBJ2-3; CDR3: CASSQDWAGGITDTQYF; DNA: TGCGCCAGCAGCCAAGATTGGGCGGGGGGCATCACAGATACGCAGTATTTT
D: -; V: TRBV7-2; size: -; J: TRBJ1-1; CDR3: CASSPQTEAFF; DNA: TGTGCCAGCAGCCCGCAGACCGAAGCTTTCTTT
D: -; V: TRBV28; size: -; J: TRBJ2-1; CDR3: CASNGGVRGDYNEQFF; DNA: TGTGCCAGCAACGGAGGAGTCAGGGGCGATTACAATGAGCAGTTCTTC
D: -; V: TRBV4-2; size: -; J: TRBJ2-7; CDR3: CASSQVGRGYEQYF; DNA: TGTGCCAGCAGCCAAGTCGGCAGAGGGTACGAGCAGTACTTC
D: -; V: TRBV5-6; size: many; J: TRBJ2-7; CDR3: CASSLAGRYEQYF; DNA: TGTGCCAGCAGCTTGGCAGGGCGATACGAGCAGTACTTC
D: TRBD2; V: TRBV27; size: -; J: TRBJ2-1; CDR3: CASSSKPPGLGVLVSYNEQFF; DNA: TGTGCCAGCAGTTCCAAACCTCCGGGACTAGGGGTCCTGGTATCCTACAATGAGCAGTTCTTC
D: TRBD2; V: TRBV24-1; size: -; J: TRBJ2-3; CDR3: CATSWRGGTDTQYF; DNA: TGTGCCACCAGTTGGCGGGGGGGGACAGATACGCAGTATTTT
D: -; V: TRBV6-4; size: -; J: TRBJ1-2; CDR3: CASSDGNGYTF; DNA: TGTGCCAGCAGTGACGGGAATGGCTACACCTTC
D: TRBD1; V: TRBV6-6; size: few; J: TRBJ2-5; CDR3: CASSRRQGTRETQYF; DNA: TGTGCCAGCAGTCGTCGACAGGGGACTCGGGAGACCCAGTACTTC
D: -; V: TRBV7-9; size: -; J: TRBJ1-2; CDR3: CASRLAGHLANYGYTF; DNA: TGTGCCAGCAGATTAGCGGGCCACCTAGCTAACTATGGCTACACCTTC
D: -; V: TRBV12-3/TRBV12-4; size: -; J: TRBJ1-2; CDR3: CASTVHRKFYGYTF; DNA: TGTGCCAGCACGGTGCACAGAAAATTCTATGGCTACACCTTC
D: TRBD1; V: TRBV7-2; size: few; J: TRBJ2-1; CDR3: CASSGIWTGILYEQFF; DNA: TGTGCCAGCAGCGGAATTTGGACAGGAATTTTGTATGAGCAGTTCTTC
D: -; V: TRBV6-5; size: -; J: TRBJ2-5; CDR3: CASTGARRETQYF; DNA: TGTGCCAGCACGGGGGCCCGGAGGGAGACCCAGTACTTC
D: -; V: TRBV5-1; size: few; J: TRBJ2-1; CDR3: CASSLVGENYNEQFF; DNA: TGCGCCAGCAGCTTGGTGGGGGAGAACTACAATGAGCAGTTCTTC
D: -; V: TRBV10-3; size: -; J: TRBJ2-1; CDR3: CAISELQDNEQFF; DNA: TGTGCCATCAGTGAGTTACAGGACAATGAGCAGTTCTTC
D: TRBD2; V: TRBV6-6; size: few; J: TRBJ2-1; CDR3: CASSYVLGGGRNEQFF; DNA: TGTGCCAGCAGTTACGTGCTAGGCGGGGGTAGAAATGAGCAGTTCTTC
D: -; V: TRBV24-1; size: -; J: TRBJ2-1; CDR3: CATSDSKDEEFF; DNA: TGTGCCACCAGTGATTCAAAGGACGAGGAGTTCTTC
D: -; V: TRBV29-1; size: -; J: TRBJ1-1; CDR3: CSVDTGRFVTEAFF; DNA: TGCAGCGTTGACACGGGGAGGTTTGTCACTGAAGCTTTCTTT
D: -; V: TRBV11-2; size: few; J: TRBJ2-5; CDR3: CASGETTRGETQYF; DNA: TGTGCCAGCGGGGAAACAACTAGGGGAGAGACCCAGTACTTC
D: -; V: TRBV29-1; size: many; J: TRBJ2-5; CDR3: CSVEPFQETQYF; DNA: TGCAGCGTTGAACCTTTCCAAGAGACCCAGTACTTC
D: TRBD1; V: TRBV7-9; size: few; J: TRBJ2-7; CDR3: CASSQPTGGSYNEQYF; DNA: TGTGCCAGCAGCCAACCGACAGGGGGCTCCTACAATGAGCAGTACTTC
D: -; V: TRBV6-6; size: -; J: TRBJ2-1; CDR3: CASNNPGTAYNEQFF; DNA: TGTGCCAGCAACAATCCGGGAACAGCCTACAATGAGCAGTTCTTC
D: TRBD1; V: TRBV10-3; size: -; J: TRBJ2-7; CDR3: CAISEGQGAYEQYF; DNA: TGTGCCATCAGTGAGGGCCAGGGGGCTTACGAGCAGTACTTC
D: TRBD1; V: TRBV4-3; size: -; J: TRBJ2-1; CDR3: CASSQAPGQGNNEQFF; DNA: TGCGCCAGCAGCCAAGCTCCGGGACAGGGGAACAATGAGCAGTTCTTC
D: -; V: TRBV20-1; size: few; J: TRBJ2-1; CDR3: CSAEGRGSYNEQFF; DNA: TGCAGTGCCGAAGGAAGGGGCAGCTACAATGAGCAGTTCTTC
D: -; V: TRBV20-1; size: -; J: TRBJ2-7; CDR3: CSARDGRGAYEQYF; DNA: TGCAGTGCTAGAGATGGGCGCGGAGCCTACGAGCAGTACTTC
D: -; V: TRBV5-1; size: -; J: TRBJ2-3; CDR3: CASSETTLSTDTQYF; DNA: TGCGCCAGCTCGGAGACTACGCTTAGCACAGATACGCAGTATTTT
D: -; V: TRBV5-1; size: few; J: TRBJ1-2; CDR3: CASSSVHGYTF; DNA: TGCGCCAGCAGCTCAGTACATGGCTACACCTTC
D: -; V: TRBV12-3/TRBV12-4; size: few; J: TRBJ2-4; CDR3: CASSLNSIQYF; DNA: TGTGCCAGCAGCCTAAACAGCATTCAGTACTTC
D: -; V: TRBV3-1; size: -; J: TRBJ2-5; CDR3: CASSEGVTWETQYF; DNA: TGTGCCAGCAGCGAGGGAGTCACTTGGGAGACCCAGTACTTC
D: TRBD1; V: TRBV4-2; size: many; J: TRBJ2-3; CDR3: CASSQGQGASDTQYF; DNA: TGTGCCAGCAGCCAAGGGCAGGGGGCGTCAGATACGCAGTATTTT
D: -; V: TRBV24-1; size: -; J: TRBJ2-6; CDR3: CATSEAVVSGANVLTF; DNA: TGTGCCACCAGTGAGGCAGTAGTCTCTGGGGCCAACGTCCTGACTTTC
D: -; V: TRBV20-1; size: -; J: TRBJ2-7; CDR3: CSAREEGSYERYF; DNA: TGCAGTGCTAGAGAAGAAGGGAGCTACGAGCGGTACTTC
D: TRBD2; V: TRBV4-2; size: few; J: TRBJ2-3; CDR3: CASSQTSDSTDTQYF; DNA: TGTGCCAGCAGCCAGACTAGCGACAGCACAGATACGCAGTATTTT
D: -; V: TRBV6-5; size: -; J: TRBJ1-2; CDR3: CASSPRGLANYGYTF; DNA: TGTGCCAGCAGTCCGCGCGGCCTCGCTAACTATGGCTACACCTTC
D: TRBD1; V: TRBV12-3/TRBV12-4; size: few; J: TRBJ2-5; CDR3: CASLDRGLRETQYF; DNA: TGTGCCAGCCTTGACAGGGGTTTGAGAGAGACCCAGTACTTC
D: -; V: TRBV20-1; size: few; J: TRBJ2-6; CDR3: CSAPGSSGANVLTF; DNA: TGCAGTGCTCCAGGCAGCTCTGGGGCCAACGTCCTGACTTTC
D: -; V: TRBV7-2; size: -; J: TRBJ1-2; CDR3: CASSLEGWAERGYTF; DNA: TGTGCCAGCAGCTTAGAGGGGTGGGCAGAACGAGGCTACACCTTC
D: -; V: TRBV7-9; size: -; J: TRBJ2-5; CDR3: CASSLVGQEVETQYF; DNA: TGTGCCAGCAGCTTAGTTGGTCAGGAGGTAGAGACCCAGTACTTC
D: -; V: TRBV20-1; size: few; J: TRBJ2-1; CDR3: CSVRSAGATYNEQFF; DNA: TGCAGTGTGCGTTCGGCGGGGGCTACCTACAATGAGCAGTTCTTC
D: -; V: TRBV6-4; size: -; J: TRBJ2-2; CDR3: CASSDEGGGTAELFF; DNA: TGTGCCAGCAGTGACGAGGGGGGAGGAACCGCGGAGCTGTTTTTT
D: -; V: TRBV12-3/TRBV12-4; size: few; J: TRBJ2-7; CDR3: CASSLQGYSYEQYF; DNA: TGTGCCAGCAGCCTTCAGGGATATTCCTACGAGCAGTACTTC
D: -; V: TRBV11-2; size: -; J: TRBJ2-2; CDR3: CVSSLDSGLTGELFF; DNA: TGTGTCAGCAGCTTAGATAGTGGTCTCACCGGGGAGCTGTTTTTT